This T cell receptor (beta chain) was identified during a study of T cell repertoires in cytomegalovirus infection. Looking at the study overall: HLA-C-restricted CMV epitopes, recently identified, and well-studied HLA-B-restricted ones were used by the study. Public TCR beta signatures were indicative of both CMV infection and a matching HLA type. Study findings and constraints: Carriage of CMV together with the relevant HLA was identifiable through cumulative public TCR beta family frequency. CMV-specific TCR beta clonotypes restricted by HLA-C dominated the ex vivo response.

There are a few counts of this clonotype. What it recognizes is unknown. Germline V lookup: CDR1 SEHNR, CDR2 FQNEAQ (reference sequence). With 7 bases removed from V and 1 base from J, the gap between germline ends came to 18 bases. The CDR3 consists of 16 residues. TCRdb independently ran MiXCR on the reads; one entry per CDR3 protein. The sample lists roughly 120,000 distinct CDR3 sequences, more than 30% occurring once. The specimen comprised CD8+ T cells from cultured PBMCs, sampled from culture after CMV antigen stimulation. The chain has TRBV7-9 and TRBJ2-3, with D perhaps matching TRBD2 (5 bases). This clonotype was obtained from a human donor in good health (CMV status not recorded). Some clones in this sample may be carry-over from other donors' samples. The CDR3 nucleotides are TGTGCCAGCATGGGAGTGGGCAGGAGCGGCACAGATACGCAGTATTTT. It specifies CASMGVGRSGTDTQYF. Full variable domain (remainder filled in from reference TRBV7-9 and TRBJ2-3): DTGVSQNPRHKITKRGQNVTFRCDPISEHNRLYWYRQTLGQGPEFLTYFQNEAQLEKSRLLSDRFSAERPKGSFSTLEIQRTEQGDSAMYLCASMGVGRSGTDTQYFGPGTRLTVL.